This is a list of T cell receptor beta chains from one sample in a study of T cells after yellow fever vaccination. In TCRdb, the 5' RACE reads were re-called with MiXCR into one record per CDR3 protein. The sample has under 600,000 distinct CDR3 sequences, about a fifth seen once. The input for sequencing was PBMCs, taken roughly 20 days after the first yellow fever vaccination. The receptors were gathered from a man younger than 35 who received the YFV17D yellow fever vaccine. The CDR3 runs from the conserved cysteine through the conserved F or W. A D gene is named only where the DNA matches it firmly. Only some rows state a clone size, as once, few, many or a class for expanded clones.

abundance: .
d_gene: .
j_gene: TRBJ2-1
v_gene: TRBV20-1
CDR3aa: CSAWTTHSYNEQFF
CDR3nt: TGCAGTGCGTGGACTACCCACTCCTACAATGAGCAGTTCTTC

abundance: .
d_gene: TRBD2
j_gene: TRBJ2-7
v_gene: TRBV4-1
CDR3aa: CASSQEAGVEEQYF
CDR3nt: TGCGCCAGCAGCCAAGAAGCGGGGGTGGAGGAGCAGTACTTC

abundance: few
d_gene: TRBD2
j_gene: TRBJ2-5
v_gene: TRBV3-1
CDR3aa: CASSQDLTSGGRTQYF
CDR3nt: TGTGCCAGCAGCCAAGATCTTACTAGCGGGGGGCGGACCCAGTACTTC

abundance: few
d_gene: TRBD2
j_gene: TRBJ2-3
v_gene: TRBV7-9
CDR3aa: CASTLAGVGTDTQYF
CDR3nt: TGTGCCAGCACCCTAGCGGGGGTCGGTACAGATACGCAGTATTTT

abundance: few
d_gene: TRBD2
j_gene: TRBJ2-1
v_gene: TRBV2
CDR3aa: CASSGLAGGPAANEQFF
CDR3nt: TGTGCCAGCAGTGGACTAGCGGGGGGCCCAGCCGCGAATGAGCAGTTCTTC

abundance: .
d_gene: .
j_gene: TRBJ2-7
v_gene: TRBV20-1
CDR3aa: CSAASSLEQYF
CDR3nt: TGCAGTGCTGCCTCCTCTTTGGAGCAGTACTTC

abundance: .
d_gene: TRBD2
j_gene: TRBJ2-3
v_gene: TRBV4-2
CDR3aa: CASSRGLVRDTQYF
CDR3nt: TGTGCCAGCAGCCGCGGACTAGTTAGAGATACGCAGTATTTT

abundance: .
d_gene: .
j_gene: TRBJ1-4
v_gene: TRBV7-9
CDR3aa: CASSLQGTATNEKLFF
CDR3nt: TGTGCCAGCAGCTTACAGGGAACTGCAACTAATGAAAAACTGTTTTTT

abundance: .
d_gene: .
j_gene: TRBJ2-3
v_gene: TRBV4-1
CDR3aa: CASSLIVQGKGPTDTQYF
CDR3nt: TGCGCCAGCAGCCTCATTGTTCAGGGAAAGGGGCCCACAGATACGCAGTATTTT

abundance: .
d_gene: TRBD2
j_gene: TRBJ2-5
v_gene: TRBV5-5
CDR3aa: CASSWTSPQETQYF
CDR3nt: TGTGCCAGCAGCTGGACTAGCCCCCAAGAGACCCAGTACTTC

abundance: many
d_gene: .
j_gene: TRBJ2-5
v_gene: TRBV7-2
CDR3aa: CASIERTGQETQYF
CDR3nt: TGTGCCAGCATCGAAAGGACGGGACAAGAGACCCAGTACTTC

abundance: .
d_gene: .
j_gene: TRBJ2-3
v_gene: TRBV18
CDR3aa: CASSPDGDTQYF
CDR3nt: TGTGCCAGCTCACCAGACGGGGATACGCAGTATTTT

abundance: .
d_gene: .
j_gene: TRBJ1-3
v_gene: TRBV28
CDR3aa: CASTTLSRGDTIYF
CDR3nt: TGTGCCAGCACCACCTTATCGCGGGGGGACACCATATATTTT

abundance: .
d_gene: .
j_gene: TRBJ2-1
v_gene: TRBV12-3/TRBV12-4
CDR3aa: CASSLSGRRGERRNEQFF
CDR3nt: TGTGCCAGCAGTTTATCGGGGCGTCGGGGAGAAAGGCGGAATGAGCAGTTCTTC

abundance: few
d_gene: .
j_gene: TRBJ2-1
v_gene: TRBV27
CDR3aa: CASKGRYNEQFF
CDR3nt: TGTGCCAGCAAGGGCAGATACAATGAGCAGTTCTTC

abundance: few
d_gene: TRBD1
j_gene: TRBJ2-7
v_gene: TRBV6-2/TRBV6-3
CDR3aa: CASSPGQGVPYEQYF
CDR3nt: TGTGCCAGCAGCCCCGGACAGGGCGTCCCCTACGAGCAGTACTTC

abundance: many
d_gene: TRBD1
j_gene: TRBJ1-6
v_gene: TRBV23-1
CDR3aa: CASSQLRTGGSPLHF
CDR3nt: TGCGCCAGCAGTCAACTACGGACAGGTGGCTCACCCCTCCACTTT

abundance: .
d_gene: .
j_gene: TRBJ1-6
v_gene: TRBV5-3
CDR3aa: CADEAILSYNSPLHF
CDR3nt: TGTGCCGATGAGGCGATCCTCTCCTATAATTCACCCCTCCACTTT

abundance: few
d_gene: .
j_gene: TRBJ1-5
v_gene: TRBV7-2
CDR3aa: CASSYELNQPQHF
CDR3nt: TGTGCCAGCAGCTACGAACTAAATCAGCCCCAGCATTTT

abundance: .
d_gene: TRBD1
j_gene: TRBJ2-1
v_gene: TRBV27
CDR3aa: CASGQGAYNEQFF
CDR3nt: TGTGCCAGTGGACAGGGGGCCTACAATGAGCAGTTCTTC

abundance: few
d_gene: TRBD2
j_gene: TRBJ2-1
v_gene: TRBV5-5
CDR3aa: CASSYLAGEQFF
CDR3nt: TGTGCCAGCAGCTACTTAGCGGGAGAGCAGTTCTTC

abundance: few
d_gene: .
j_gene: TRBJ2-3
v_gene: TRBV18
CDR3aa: CASSPDRRQGTDTQYF
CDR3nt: TGTGCCAGCTCACCCGACAGGCGACAGGGCACAGATACGCAGTATTTT

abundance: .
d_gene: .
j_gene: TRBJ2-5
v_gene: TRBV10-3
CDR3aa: CAISDQGQQGTQYF
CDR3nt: TGTGCCATCAGTGATCAAGGGCAGCAGGGGACCCAGTACTTC

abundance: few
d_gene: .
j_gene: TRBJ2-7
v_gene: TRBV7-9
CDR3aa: CASSRTPQQQYF
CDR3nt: TGTGCCAGCAGCCGGACTCCTCAACAGCAGTACTTC

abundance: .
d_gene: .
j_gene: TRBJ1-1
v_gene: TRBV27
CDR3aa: CASSFPSGPRATEAFF
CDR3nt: TGTGCCAGCAGTTTCCCCTCGGGACCCCGGGCCACTGAAGCTTTCTTT

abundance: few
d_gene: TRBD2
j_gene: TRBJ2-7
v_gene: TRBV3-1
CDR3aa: CASSQEEQRGIYEQYF
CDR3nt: TGTGCCAGCAGCCAAGAGGAGCAGCGGGGCATCTACGAGCAGTACTTC

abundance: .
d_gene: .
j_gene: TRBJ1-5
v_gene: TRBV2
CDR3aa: CASSLGLLQPQHF
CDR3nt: TGTGCCAGCAGTTTGGGGTTGCTCCAGCCCCAGCATTTT

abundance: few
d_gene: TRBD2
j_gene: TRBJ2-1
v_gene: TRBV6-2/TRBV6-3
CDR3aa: CASSYSSGGNEQFF
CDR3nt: TGTGCCAGCAGTTACTCTAGCGGGGGGAATGAGCAGTTCTTC

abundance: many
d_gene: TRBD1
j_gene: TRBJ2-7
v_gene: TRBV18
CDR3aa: CASSPRDSSYEQYF
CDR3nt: TGTGCCAGCAGCCCCCGGGACAGCTCCTACGAGCAGTACTTC

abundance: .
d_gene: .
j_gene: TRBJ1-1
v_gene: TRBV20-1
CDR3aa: CSATDQPNTEAFF
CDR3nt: TGCAGTGCTACCGACCAACCGAACACTGAAGCTTTCTTT

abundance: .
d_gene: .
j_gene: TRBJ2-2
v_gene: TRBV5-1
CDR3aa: CASSFVLPVNTGELFF
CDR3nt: TGCGCCAGCAGCTTTGTCCTCCCAGTGAACACCGGGGAGCTGTTTTTT

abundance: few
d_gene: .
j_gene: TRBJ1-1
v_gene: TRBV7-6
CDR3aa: CASSLKDMNTEAFF
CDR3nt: TGTGCCAGCAGCTTGAAAGACATGAACACTGAAGCTTTCTTT

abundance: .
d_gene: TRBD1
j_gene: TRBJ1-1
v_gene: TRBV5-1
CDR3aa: CASSPRDRVASWTEAFF
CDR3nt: TGCGCCAGCAGCCCCCGGGACAGGGTTGCGTCGTGGACTGAAGCTTTCTTT

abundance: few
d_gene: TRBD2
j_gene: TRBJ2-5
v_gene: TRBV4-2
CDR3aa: CASSHGTSGGQETQYF
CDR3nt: TGTGCCAGCAGCCATGGGACTAGCGGGGGGCAAGAGACCCAGTACTTC

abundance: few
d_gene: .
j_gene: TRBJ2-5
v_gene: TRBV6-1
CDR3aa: CASSVTGEGLGTQYF
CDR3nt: TGTGCCAGCAGTGTGACGGGGGAAGGCTTGGGGACCCAGTACTTC

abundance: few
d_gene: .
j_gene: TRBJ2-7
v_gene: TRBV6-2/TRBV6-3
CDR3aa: CASLLSGTPSYEQYF
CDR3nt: TGTGCCAGCCTATTATCCGGGACACCCTCCTACGAGCAGTACTTC

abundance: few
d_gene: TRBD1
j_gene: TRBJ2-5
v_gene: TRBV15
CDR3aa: CATSSQGVAGETQYF
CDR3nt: TGTGCCACCAGCAGCCAGGGGGTGGCTGGGGAGACCCAGTACTTC

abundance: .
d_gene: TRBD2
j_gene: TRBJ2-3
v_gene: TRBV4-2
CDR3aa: CASSQEVAGDYTDTQYF
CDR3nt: TGTGCCAGCAGCCAAGAAGTAGCGGGGGACTACACAGATACGCAGTATTTT

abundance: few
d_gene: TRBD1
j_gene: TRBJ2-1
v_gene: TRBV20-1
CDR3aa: CSALQGAYNEQFF
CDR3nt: TGCAGTGCCCTCCAGGGGGCCTACAATGAGCAGTTCTTC

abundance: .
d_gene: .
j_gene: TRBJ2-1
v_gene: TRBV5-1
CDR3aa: CASSAGSAGNEQFF
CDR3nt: TGCGCCAGCAGCGCCGGGAGCGCCGGCAATGAGCAGTTCTTC

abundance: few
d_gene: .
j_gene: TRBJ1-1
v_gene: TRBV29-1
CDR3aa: CSVGRGGAFTEAFF
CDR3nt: TGCAGCGTTGGTCGGGGGGGCGCGTTCACTGAAGCTTTCTTT

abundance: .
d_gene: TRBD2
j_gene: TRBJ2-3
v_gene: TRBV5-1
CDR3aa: CASSFIAGGPTDTQYF
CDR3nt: TGCGCCAGCAGCTTCATAGCGGGGGGTCCCACAGATACGCAGTATTTT

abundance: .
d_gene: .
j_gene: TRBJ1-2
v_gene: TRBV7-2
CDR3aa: CASSSWVGYTF
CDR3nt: TGTGCCAGCAGCTCTTGGGTGGGCTACACCTTC

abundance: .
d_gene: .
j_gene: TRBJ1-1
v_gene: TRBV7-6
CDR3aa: CASSLTRTVWIRTEAFF
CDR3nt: TGTGCCAGCAGCTTAACCCGGACAGTATGGATTAGGACTGAAGCTTTCTTT

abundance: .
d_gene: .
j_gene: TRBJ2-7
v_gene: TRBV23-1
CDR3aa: CASSQGQTDHYYEQYF
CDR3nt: TGCGCCAGCAGTCAAGGACAAACAGATCATTACTACGAGCAGTACTTC

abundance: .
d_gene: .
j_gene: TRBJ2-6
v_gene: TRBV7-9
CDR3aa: CASSHPAGANVLTF
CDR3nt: TGTGCCAGCAGCCACCCGGCTGGGGCCAACGTCCTGACTTTC

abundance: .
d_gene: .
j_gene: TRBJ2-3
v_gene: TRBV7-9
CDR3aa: CASSLNVGTDTQYF
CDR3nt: TGTGCCAGCAGCTTAAATGTGGGAACAGATACGCAGTATTTT

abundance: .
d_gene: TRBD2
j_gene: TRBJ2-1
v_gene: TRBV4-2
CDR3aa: CTSSQELARYNEQFF
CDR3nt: TGTACCAGCAGCCAAGAACTAGCGCGATACAATGAGCAGTTCTTC

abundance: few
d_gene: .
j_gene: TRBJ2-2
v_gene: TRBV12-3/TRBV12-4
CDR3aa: CASRSGTPNTGELFF
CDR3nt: TGTGCCAGCAGGTCCGGGACTCCCAACACCGGGGAGCTGTTTTTT

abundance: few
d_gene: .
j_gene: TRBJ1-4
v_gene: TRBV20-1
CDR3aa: CSARIDGATNEKLFF
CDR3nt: TGCAGTGCTAGGATCGACGGCGCAACTAATGAAAAACTGTTTTTT

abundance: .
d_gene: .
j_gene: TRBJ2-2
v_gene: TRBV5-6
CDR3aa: CASSGGWTNTGELFF
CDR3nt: TGTGCCAGCAGCGGGGGATGGACGAACACCGGGGAGCTGTTTTTT

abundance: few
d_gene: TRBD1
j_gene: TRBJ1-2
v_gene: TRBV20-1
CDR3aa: CSARSRGRLFGYTF
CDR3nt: TGCAGTGCTAGGTCCAGGGGGCGTCTATTTGGCTACACCTTC

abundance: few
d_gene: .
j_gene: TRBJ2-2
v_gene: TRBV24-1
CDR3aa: CAPSELANTGELFF
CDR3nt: TGTGCCCCCTCGGAACTAGCGAACACCGGGGAGCTGTTTTTT

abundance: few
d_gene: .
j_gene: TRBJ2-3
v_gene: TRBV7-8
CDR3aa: CASRDRMGKRIMGTDTQYF
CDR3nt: TGTGCCAGCAGGGACCGAATGGGAAAACGAATCATGGGCACAGATACGCAGTATTTT

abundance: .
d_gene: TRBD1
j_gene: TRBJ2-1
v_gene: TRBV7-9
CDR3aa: CASSDPGQGHGEQFF
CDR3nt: TGTGCCAGCAGCGATCCGGGACAGGGGCATGGTGAGCAGTTCTTC

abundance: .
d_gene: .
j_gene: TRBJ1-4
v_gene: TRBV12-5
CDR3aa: CASGLAEPGLTNEKLFF
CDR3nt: TGTGCTAGTGGTTTGGCTGAACCGGGCCTAACTAATGAAAAACTGTTTTTT

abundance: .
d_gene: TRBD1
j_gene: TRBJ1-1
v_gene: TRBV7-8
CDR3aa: CASSPRDRGNTEAFF
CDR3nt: TGTGCCAGCAGCCCGCGGGACAGGGGGAACACTGAAGCTTTCTTT